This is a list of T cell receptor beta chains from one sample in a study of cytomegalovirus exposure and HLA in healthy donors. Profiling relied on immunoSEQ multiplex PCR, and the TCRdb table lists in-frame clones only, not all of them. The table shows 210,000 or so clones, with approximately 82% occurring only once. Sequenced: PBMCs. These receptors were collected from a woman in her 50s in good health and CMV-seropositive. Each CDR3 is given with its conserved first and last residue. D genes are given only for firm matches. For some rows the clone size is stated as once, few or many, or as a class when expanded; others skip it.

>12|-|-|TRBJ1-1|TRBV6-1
TGTGCCAGCAGTGAAGTGACACTCCAGGCTTTCTTT
CASSEVTLQAFF
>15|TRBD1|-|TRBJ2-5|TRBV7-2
TGTGCCAGCACCCCTTCGGCAGGGGGCGGAGAGACCCAGTACTTC
CASTPSAGGGETQYF
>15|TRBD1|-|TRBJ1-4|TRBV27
TGTGCCAGCAGGGGTGGACAGGGGGCAGGGGAAAAACTGTTTTTT
CASRGGQGAGEKLFF
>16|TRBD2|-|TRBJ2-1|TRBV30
TGTGCCTGGAGTGTTTTGGGACTAGCGGGAGACAATGAGCAGTTCTTC
CAWSVLGLAGDNEQFF
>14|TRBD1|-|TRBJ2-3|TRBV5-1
TGCGCCAGCTACCGGGACAGGGGGACAGATACGCAGTATTTT
CASYRDRGTDTQYF
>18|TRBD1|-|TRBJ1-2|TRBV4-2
TGTGCCAGCAGCCAAGGGGGGACAGGGAGTAGATCGACGGAAGGCTACACCTTC
CASSQGGTGSRSTEGYTF
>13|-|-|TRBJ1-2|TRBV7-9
TGTGCCAGCAGCTTTAGAGGCATCTATGGCTACACCTTC
CASSFRGIYGYTF
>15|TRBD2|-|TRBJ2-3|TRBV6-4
TGTGCCAGCAGTGCGAGCGGGGGGGCAGGAGATACGCAGTATTTT
CASSASGGAGDTQYF
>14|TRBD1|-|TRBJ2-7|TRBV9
TGTGCCAGCAGCCCAGCGACAGGGGGCTACGAGCAGTACTTC
CASSPATGGYEQYF
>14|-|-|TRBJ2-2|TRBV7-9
TGTGCCAGCGCCAACCCCCAGCGGACCGGGGAGCTGTTTTTT
CASANPQRTGELFF
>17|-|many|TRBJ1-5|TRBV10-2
TGCGCCAGCAGCCCCGGGTCCGACAGCTATAGCAATCAGCCCCAGCATTTT
CASSPGSDSYSNQPQHF
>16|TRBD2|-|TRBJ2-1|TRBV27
TGTGCCAGCAGTCCATCCCAGCGGGGGGCCTGGTATGAGCAGTTCTTC
CASSPSQRGAWYEQFF
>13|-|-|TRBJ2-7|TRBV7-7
TGTGCCAGCAGCTTAGACAGTACCTACGAGCAGTACTTC
CASSLDSTYEQYF
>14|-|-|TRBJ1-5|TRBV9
TGTGCCAGCAGCGTAGGGCCGAGCAATCAGCCCCAGCATTTT
CASSVGPSNQPQHF
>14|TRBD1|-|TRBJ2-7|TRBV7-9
TGTGCCAGCAGCTTAGACCAGGGGGTTTACGAGCAGTACTTC
CASSLDQGVYEQYF
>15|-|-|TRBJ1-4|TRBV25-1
TGTGCCAGCAGCAACCAAGGGGGACTAGGAAAAAAACTGTTTTTT
CASSNQGGLGKKLFF
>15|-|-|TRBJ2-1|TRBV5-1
TGCGCCAGCAGCTTACCACTGGACAGTTCCAATGAGCAGTTCTTC
CASSLPLDSSNEQFF
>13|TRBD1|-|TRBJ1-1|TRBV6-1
TGTGCCAGCAGCTTCCAGGGGGGTGGTGAAGCTTTCTTT
CASSFQGGGEAFF
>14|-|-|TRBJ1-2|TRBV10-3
TGTGCCATCAGTGGCGGGATAGGGACTTATGGCTACACCTTC
CAISGGIGTYGYTF
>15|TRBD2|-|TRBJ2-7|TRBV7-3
TGTGCCAGCAGCCTCTCGAGCGGGGGGGCCTACGAGCAGTACTTC
CASSLSSGGAYEQYF
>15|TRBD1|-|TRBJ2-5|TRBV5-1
TGCGCCAGCAGCTCGGGACAGGGAATCCAAGAGACCCAGTACTTC
CASSSGQGIQETQYF
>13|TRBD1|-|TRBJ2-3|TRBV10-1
TGCGCCAGCAGTGAAATACAGGGGGATACGCAGTATTTT
CASSEIQGDTQYF
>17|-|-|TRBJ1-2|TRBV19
TGTGCCAGTAGTATAGATGGCACTTTTACAGATAACTATGGCTACACCTTC
CASSIDGTFTDNYGYTF
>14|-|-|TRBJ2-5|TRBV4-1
TGCGCCAGCAGCCCCAGGACAGCGCAAGAGACCCAGTACTTC
CASSPRTAQETQYF
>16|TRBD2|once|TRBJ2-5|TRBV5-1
TGCGCCAGCAGCTCGGGACTAGCGGGACCCCAAGAGACCCAGTACTTC
CASSSGLAGPQETQYF
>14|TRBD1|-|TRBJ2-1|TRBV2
TGTGCCAGCAGCTTCGACAGGGGGCGAGGTGAGCAGTTCTTC
CASSFDRGRGEQFF
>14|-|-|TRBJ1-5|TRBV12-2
TGTGCAAGTCGCCCCCGGGTTTTCAATCAGCCCCAGCATTTT
CASRPRVFNQPQHF
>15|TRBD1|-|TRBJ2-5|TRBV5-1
TGCGCCAGCAGCTTGGGGGGACAGCCTCAAGAGACCCAGTACTTC
CASSLGGQPQETQYF
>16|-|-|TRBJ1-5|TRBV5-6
TGTGCCAGCAGCTTGGAGGGACAAGGAATAAGGGAGCCCCAGCATTTT
CASSLEGQGIREPQHF
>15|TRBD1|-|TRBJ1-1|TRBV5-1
TGCGCCAGCGCTCCGAGGGACAGGGAGAACACTGAAGCTTTCTTT
CASAPRDRENTEAFF
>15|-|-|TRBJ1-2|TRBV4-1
TGCGCCAGCAGCCAAGATTCCCGACAGCTCTATGGCTACACCTTC
CASSQDSRQLYGYTF
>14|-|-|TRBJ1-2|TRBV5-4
TGTGCCAGCAGTCAAGGGGTGGGGCTCTCTGGCTACACCTTC
CASSQGVGLSGYTF
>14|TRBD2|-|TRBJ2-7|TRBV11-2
TGTGCCAGTGCCCAGGGAGGGCCGACCTACGAGCAGTACTTC
CASAQGGPTYEQYF
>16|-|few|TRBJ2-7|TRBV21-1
TGTGCCAGCAGGACCTTTTCGGACAGGGGTTACAACGAGCAGTACTTC
CASRTFSDRGYNEQYF
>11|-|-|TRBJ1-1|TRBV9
TGTGCCAGCAGCGCCCAGGGGACGCGCTTCTTT
CASSAQGTRFF
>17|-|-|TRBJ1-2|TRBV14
TGTGCCAGCGAACAACGGGGGGGGCGGATTACTTGCTATGGCTACACCTTC
CASEQRGGRITCYGYTF
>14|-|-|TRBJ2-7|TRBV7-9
TGTGCCAGCAGCTTAGTTGGCAGCTCCTACGAGCAGTACTTC
CASSLVGSSYEQYF
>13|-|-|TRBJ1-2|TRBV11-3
TGTGCCAGCAGCTTTTATGGGGGCAAAGGCTACACCTTC
CASSFYGGKGYTF
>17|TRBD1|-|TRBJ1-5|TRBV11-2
TGTGCCAGCAGCTCCCAAACAGGAGCACAGGGGAATCAGCCCCAGCATTTT
CASSSQTGAQGNQPQHF
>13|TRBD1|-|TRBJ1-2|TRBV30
TGTGCCTGGAGTCCTGACAGGGTGAACGGCTACACCTTC
CAWSPDRVNGYTF
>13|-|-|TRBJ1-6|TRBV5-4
TGTGCCAGCAGCTTGGACAGGGAATCACCCCTCCACTTT
CASSLDRESPLHF
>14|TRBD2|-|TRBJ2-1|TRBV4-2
TGTGCCAGCAGCCAAGGGGACTATAACAATGAGCAGTTCTTC
CASSQGDYNNEQFF
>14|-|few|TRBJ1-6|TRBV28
TGTGCCAGCAGTGACCCCCCAGGGAATTCACCCCTCCACTTT
CASSDPPGNSPLHF
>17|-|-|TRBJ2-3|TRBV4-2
TGTGCCAGCAGCCAAGATAATCAGGGGGGAAACACAGATACGCAGTATTTT
CASSQDNQGGNTDTQYF
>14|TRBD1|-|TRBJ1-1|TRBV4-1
TGCGCCAGCAGCCTCGACAGGGTTAACACTGAAGCTTTCTTT
CASSLDRVNTEAFF
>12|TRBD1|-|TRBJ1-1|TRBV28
TGTGCCAGTTCGACACAGGGGAAGGGAGCTTTCTTT
CASSTQGKGAFF
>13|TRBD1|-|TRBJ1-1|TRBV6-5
TGTGCCAGCAGTACAGGGGAGAGCACTGAAGCTTTCTTT
CASSTGESTEAFF
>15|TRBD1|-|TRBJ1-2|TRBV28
TGTGCCAGCAGTCCCGGCGGACAGGGAGGGTATGGCTACACCTTC
CASSPGGQGGYGYTF
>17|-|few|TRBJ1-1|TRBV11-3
TGTGCCAGCAGCTTGGGTTATGGGGGCGCTCCGGACACTGAAGCTTTCTTT
CASSLGYGGAPDTEAFF
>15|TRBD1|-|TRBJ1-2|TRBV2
TGTGCCAGCAGGCGACAGGGGATGACGGACTATGGCTACACCTTC
CASRRQGMTDYGYTF
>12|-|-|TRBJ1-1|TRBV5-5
TGTGCCAGCGCGATACTCGGCACTGAAGCTTTCTTT
CASAILGTEAFF
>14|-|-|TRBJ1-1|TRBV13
TGTGCCAGCATCTCATTCCAGGGAGGGACTGAAGCTTTCTTT
CASISFQGGTEAFF
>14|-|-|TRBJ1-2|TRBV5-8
TGTGCCAGCAGCTTGGGAGGGATTAATTATGGCTACACCTTC
CASSLGGINYGYTF
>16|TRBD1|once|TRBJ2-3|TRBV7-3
TGTGCCAGCAGCTCTAGACAGGGGGCGTTCACAGATACGCAGTATTTT
CASSSRQGAFTDTQYF
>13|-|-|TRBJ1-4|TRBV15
TGTGCCACCAGCAGAGATCGAGGTGAAAAACTGTTTTTT
CATSRDRGEKLFF